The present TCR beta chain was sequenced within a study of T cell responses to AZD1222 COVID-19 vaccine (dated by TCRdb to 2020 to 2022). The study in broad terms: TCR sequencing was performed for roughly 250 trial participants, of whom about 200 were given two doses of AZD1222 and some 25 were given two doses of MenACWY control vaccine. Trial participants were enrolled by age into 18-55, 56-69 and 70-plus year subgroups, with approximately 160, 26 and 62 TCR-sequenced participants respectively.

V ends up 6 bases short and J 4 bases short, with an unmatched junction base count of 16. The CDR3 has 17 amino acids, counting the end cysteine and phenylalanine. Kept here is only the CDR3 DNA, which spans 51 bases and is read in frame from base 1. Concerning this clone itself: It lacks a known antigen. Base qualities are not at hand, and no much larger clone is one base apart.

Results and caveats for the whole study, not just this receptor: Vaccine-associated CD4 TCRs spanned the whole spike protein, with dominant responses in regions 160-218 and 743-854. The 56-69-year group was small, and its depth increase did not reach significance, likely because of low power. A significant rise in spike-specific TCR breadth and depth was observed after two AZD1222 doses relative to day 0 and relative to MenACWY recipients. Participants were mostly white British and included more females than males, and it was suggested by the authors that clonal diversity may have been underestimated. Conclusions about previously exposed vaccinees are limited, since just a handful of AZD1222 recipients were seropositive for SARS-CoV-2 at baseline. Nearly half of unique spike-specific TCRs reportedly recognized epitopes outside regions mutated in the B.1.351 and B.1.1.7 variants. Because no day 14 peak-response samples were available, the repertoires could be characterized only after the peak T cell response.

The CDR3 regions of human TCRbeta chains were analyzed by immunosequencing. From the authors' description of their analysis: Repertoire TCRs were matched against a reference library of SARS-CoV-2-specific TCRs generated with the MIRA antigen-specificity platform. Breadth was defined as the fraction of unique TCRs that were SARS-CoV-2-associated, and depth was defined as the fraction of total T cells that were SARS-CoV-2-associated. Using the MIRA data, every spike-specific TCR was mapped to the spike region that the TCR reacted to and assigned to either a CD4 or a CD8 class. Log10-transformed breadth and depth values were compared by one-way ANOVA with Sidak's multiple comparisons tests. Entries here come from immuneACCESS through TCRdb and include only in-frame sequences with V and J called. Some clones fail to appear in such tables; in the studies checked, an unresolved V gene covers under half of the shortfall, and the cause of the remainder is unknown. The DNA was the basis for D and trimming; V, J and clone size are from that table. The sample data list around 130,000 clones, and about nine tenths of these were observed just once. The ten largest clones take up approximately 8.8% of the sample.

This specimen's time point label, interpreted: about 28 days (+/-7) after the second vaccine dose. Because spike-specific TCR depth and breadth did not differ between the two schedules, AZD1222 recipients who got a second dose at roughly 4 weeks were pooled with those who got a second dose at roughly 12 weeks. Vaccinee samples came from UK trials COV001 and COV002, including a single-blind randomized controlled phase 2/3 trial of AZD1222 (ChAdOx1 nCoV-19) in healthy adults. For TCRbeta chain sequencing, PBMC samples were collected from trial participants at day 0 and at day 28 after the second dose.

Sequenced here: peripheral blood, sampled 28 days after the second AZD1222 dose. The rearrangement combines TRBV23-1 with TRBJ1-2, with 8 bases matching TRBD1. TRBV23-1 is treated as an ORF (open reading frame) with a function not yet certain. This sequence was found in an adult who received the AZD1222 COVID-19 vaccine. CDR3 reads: CASSPRQGTKRVYGYTF. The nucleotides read TGCGCCAGCAGCCCCAGACAGGGGACTAAGAGGGTCTATGGCTACACCTTC.